The rows below give T cell receptor beta chains drawn from one sample of a study of blood T cell repertoires in COVID-19. Data came from immunoSEQ multiplex PCR; TCRdb stores just in-frame clones and leaves some out. The sample holds around 59,000 clones, around 88% seen once. The sample comprised peripheral blood. The source of these receptors is a man between 60 and 70 years old with acute or convalescent COVID-19. CDR3s leave out the opening cysteine and the closing phenylalanine or tryptophan. Fields, in order: V gene, CDR3 protein.

V gene: TRBV18; CDR3 protein: ASSLPGGSTDTQY
V gene: TRBV3-1/TRBV3-2; CDR3 protein: ASSQVGQGLVDSPLH
V gene: TRBV5-1; CDR3 protein: ASKRASSYNEQF
V gene: TRBV24-1; CDR3 protein: ATSVAYSNQPQH
V gene: TRBV2; CDR3 protein: ASSDPTGGLQDNEQF
V gene: TRBV28; CDR3 protein: ASSFRVEQY
V gene: TRBV5-4; CDR3 protein: ASSLDRQHTTLH
V gene: TRBV9; CDR3 protein: ASSVGHMNTEAF
V gene: TRBV9; CDR3 protein: ASSVDHTTKNIQY
V gene: TRBV11-3; CDR3 protein: ASSPGVGQGYNEQF
V gene: TRBV30; CDR3 protein: AWSPARVDLEQF
V gene: TRBV6-6; CDR3 protein: ASSYDLAGQETQY
V gene: TRBV28; CDR3 protein: ASSAYRGRSNTGELF
V gene: TRBV28; CDR3 protein: ASSRPVGASYGYT
V gene: TRBV6-5; CDR3 protein: ASTPGTAYNSPLH
V gene: TRBV3-1/TRBV3-2; CDR3 protein: ASSRSGTSADTQY
V gene: TRBV28; CDR3 protein: ASSAPGTGKYEQY
V gene: TRBV5-1; CDR3 protein: ASSSLGGDTEAF
V gene: TRBV11-2; CDR3 protein: ASSSGTSSYNEQF
V gene: TRBV10-3; CDR3 protein: AISQGEVYTEAF
V gene: TRBV4-1; CDR3 protein: ASSLHTSRNTEAF
V gene: TRBV14; CDR3 protein: ASSRTGGSKNIQY
V gene: TRBV19; CDR3 protein: ASSIGSGRADEQY
V gene: TRBV5-4; CDR3 protein: ASSWEGSPAGQY
V gene: TRBV7-8; CDR3 protein: ASSVITGGDGYT
V gene: TRBV6-5; CDR3 protein: ASKLGVTYEQY
V gene: TRBV18; CDR3 protein: ASSQLGTGNTGELF
V gene: TRBV7-2; CDR3 protein: ASSRDRGNQPQH
V gene: TRBV5-1; CDR3 protein: ASSPDREGETQY
V gene: TRBV28; CDR3 protein: ASSLAGTKGYEQY
V gene: TRBV28; CDR3 protein: ASSPRGRVEAF
V gene: TRBV28; CDR3 protein: ASSFTGGSAF
V gene: TRBV5-1; CDR3 protein: ASSEFGQWTEAF
V gene: TRBV5-4; CDR3 protein: ASSPIAESTDTQY
V gene: TRBV28; CDR3 protein: ASSLRTGANEKLF
V gene: TRBV5-1; CDR3 protein: ASSSGTLYEQY
V gene: TRBV6-1; CDR3 protein: ASSDPNRALYNEQF
V gene: TRBV5-1; CDR3 protein: ASSLQGVETDTQY
V gene: TRBV30; CDR3 protein: AWQQGNSGNTIY
V gene: TRBV7-9; CDR3 protein: ASSWTGTGNTIY
V gene: TRBV28; CDR3 protein: ASTLGDEQY